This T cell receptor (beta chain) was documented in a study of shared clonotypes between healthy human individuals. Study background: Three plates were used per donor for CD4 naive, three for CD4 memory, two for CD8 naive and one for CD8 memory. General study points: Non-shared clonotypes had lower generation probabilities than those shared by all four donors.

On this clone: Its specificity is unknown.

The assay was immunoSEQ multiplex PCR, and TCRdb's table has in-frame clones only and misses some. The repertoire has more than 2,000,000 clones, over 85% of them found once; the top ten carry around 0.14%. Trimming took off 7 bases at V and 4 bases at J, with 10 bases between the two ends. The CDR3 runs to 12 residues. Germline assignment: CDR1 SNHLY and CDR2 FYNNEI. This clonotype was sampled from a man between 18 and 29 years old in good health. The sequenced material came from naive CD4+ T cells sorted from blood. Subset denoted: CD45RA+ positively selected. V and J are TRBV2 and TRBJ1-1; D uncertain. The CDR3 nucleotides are TGTGCCAGCACTGTATGGGGCACTGAAGCTTTCTTT. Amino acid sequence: CASTVWGTEAFF.